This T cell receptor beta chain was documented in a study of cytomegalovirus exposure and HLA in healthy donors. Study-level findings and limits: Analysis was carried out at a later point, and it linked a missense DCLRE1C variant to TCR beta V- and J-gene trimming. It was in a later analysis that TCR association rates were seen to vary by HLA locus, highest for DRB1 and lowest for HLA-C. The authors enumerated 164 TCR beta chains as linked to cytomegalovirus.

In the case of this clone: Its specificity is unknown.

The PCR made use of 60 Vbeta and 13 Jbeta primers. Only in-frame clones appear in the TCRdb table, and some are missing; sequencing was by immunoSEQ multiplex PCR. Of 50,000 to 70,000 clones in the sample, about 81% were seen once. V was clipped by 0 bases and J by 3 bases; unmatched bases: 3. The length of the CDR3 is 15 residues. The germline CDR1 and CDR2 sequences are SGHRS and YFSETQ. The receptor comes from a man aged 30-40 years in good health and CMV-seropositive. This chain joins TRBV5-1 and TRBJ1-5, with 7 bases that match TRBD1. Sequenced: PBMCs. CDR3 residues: CASSLEGQNNQPQHF. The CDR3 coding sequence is TGCGCCAGCAGCTTGGAGGGACAGAACAATCAGCCCCAGCATTTT.